The present TCR beta chain was sequenced within a study of T cell responses to AZD1222 COVID-19 vaccine. The study, taken as a whole, reports: Clonal diversity was possibly underestimated, and white British individuals and females predominated among donors. No repertoire was sampled before or during the peak T cell response, only after it. At 160-218 and 743-854, vaccine-associated CD4 TCRs were dominant, and they spanned spike.

Concerning this clone: Its specificity is unknown.

Deletions cut 2 bases from V and 4 bases from J, with 3 bases between. In germline, CDR1 is SGHTA, CDR2 FQGNSA. This CDR3 contains 12 residues. Repertoires were generated with immunoSEQ multiplex PCR, while TCRdb's copy carries only in-frame clones and drops some. Here the sample spans tens of thousands of clones, about nine tenths being singletons. The chain carries TRBV7-2 and TRBJ2-1, with D hard to call. The TCR sequence derives from an adult in good health. The specimen comprised peripheral blood, sampled on day 0 of AZD1222 vaccination. The CDR3 region has the DNA TGTGCCAGCAGCTTAATGTACAATGAGCAGTTCTTC. Amino acid sequence: CASSLMYNEQFF. Using reference TRBV7-2 and TRBJ2-1 for the parts outside the CDR3, the full variable domain is GAGVSQSPSNKVTEKGKDVELRCDPISGHTALYWYRQSLGQGLEFLIYFQGNSAPDKSGLPSDRFSAERTGGSVSTLTIQRTQQEDSAVYLCASSLMYNEQFFGPGTRLTVL.